A selection of T cell receptor beta chains follows, all from one sample in a study of blood T cell repertoires in COVID-19. The assay was immunoSEQ multiplex PCR, and TCRdb's table has in-frame clones only and misses some. Here the sample spans 150,000 to 200,000 clones, roughly nine tenths being singletons. Material for sequencing was peripheral blood. Every receptor here comes from a man in his fifties with acute or convalescent COVID-19. Both conserved end residues are part of each CDR3. A D gene is named only where the DNA matches it firmly. For some rows the clone size is stated as once, few or many, or as a class when expanded; others skip it.

D gene	V gene	clone size	J gene	CDR3 protein	CDR3 DNA
-	TRBV28	-	TRBJ1-5	CASTWGGQPQHF	TGTGCCAGCACTTGGGGGGGTCAGCCCCAGCATTTT
-	TRBV29-1	few	TRBJ2-7	CSVHWAGRAEQYF	TGCAGCGTCCATTGGGCGGGCAGAGCCGAGCAGTACTTC
-	TRBV7-9	-	TRBJ2-3	CASSWVESASTDTQYF	TGTGCCAGCAGCTGGGTGGAGAGTGCTAGCACAGATACGCAGTATTTT
TRBD1	TRBV2	-	TRBJ1-1	CASSLRQGVDTEAFF	TGTGCCAGCAGTCTCCGACAGGGGGTTGACACTGAAGCTTTCTTT
TRBD1	TRBV10-3	once	TRBJ1-5	CAISESDRGFYQPQHF	TGTGCCATCAGTGAGTCGGACAGGGGGTTCTATCAGCCCCAGCATTTT
-	TRBV4-2	-	TRBJ1-3	CASSQRSEGPSGNTIYF	TGTGCCAGCAGCCAAAGATCGGAGGGGCCCTCTGGAAACACCATATATTTT
TRBD2	TRBV29-1	-	TRBJ2-5	CSTLAGGETQYF	TGCAGCACCCTAGCGGGAGGGGAGACCCAGTACTTC
TRBD1	TRBV7-9	-	TRBJ2-3	CASSSSGQGVIDTQYF	TGTGCCAGCAGCTCCTCGGGACAGGGCGTGATAGATACGCAGTATTTT
TRBD2	TRBV5-1	-	TRBJ2-5	CASKGEGGRETQYF	TGCGCCAGCAAAGGGGAAGGCGGGAGAGAGACCCAGTACTTC
-	TRBV5-1	few	TRBJ2-5	CASSSIGGSGETQYF	TGCGCCAGCAGCTCCATTGGCGGATCTGGGGAGACCCAGTACTTC
-	TRBV6-6	-	TRBJ2-5	CASSYTGVGETQYF	TGTGCCAGCAGTTACACGGGAGTCGGAGAGACCCAGTACTTC
TRBD2	TRBV20-1	-	TRBJ2-1	CSASSSGRINEQFF	TGCAGTGCTAGTTCCAGCGGGAGGATCAATGAGCAGTTCTTC
-	TRBV28	-	TRBJ1-5	CASSLFNGGDQPQHF	TGTGCCAGCAGTTTGTTTAACGGGGGGGATCAGCCCCAGCATTTT
TRBD1	TRBV25-1	-	TRBJ2-5	CASSVDGTGDSETQYF	TGTGCCAGCAGTGTGGACGGGACAGGGGATTCGGAGACCCAGTACTTC
-	TRBV4-2	-	TRBJ1-4	CASSQVKGGRMSNEKLFF	TGTGCCAGCAGCCAAGTCAAGGGAGGGAGAATGTCTAATGAAAAACTGTTTTTT
TRBD1	TRBV4-3	-	TRBJ1-3	CASSQDDRVSGNTIYF	TGCGCCAGCAGCCAAGACGACAGGGTGTCTGGAAACACCATATATTTT
TRBD2	TRBV5-5	-	TRBJ2-3	CASSLGGAGADTQYF	TGTGCCAGCAGCTTGGGAGGAGCGGGAGCGGATACGCAGTATTTT
-	TRBV21-1	-	TRBJ2-1	CASSKPKTGLAGDEQFF	TGTGCCAGCAGCAAACCTAAAACAGGACTAGCGGGAGATGAGCAGTTCTTC
-	TRBV28	-	TRBJ1-1	CASGDGGLNTEAFF	TGTGCCAGCGGTGATGGGGGCTTGAACACTGAAGCTTTCTTT
TRBD2	TRBV7-9	-	TRBJ2-1	CASSLDSGSYNEQFF	TGTGCCAGCAGCTTAGATAGCGGGTCTTACAATGAGCAGTTCTTC
TRBD1	TRBV27	few	TRBJ1-6	CASRDTGTGYSPLHF	TGTGCCAGCAGAGATACCGGGACAGGGTATTCACCCCTCCACTTT
-	TRBV7-2	once	TRBJ2-6	CASIDLWGAGANVLTF	TGTGCCAGCATCGATCTGTGGGGGGCTGGGGCCAACGTCCTGACTTTC
-	TRBV12-3/TRBV12-4	-	TRBJ1-2	CASSPRGNYGYTF	TGTGCCAGCAGCCCCAGGGGCAACTATGGCTACACCTTC
-	TRBV5-8	few	TRBJ1-5	CASSLLAGSPRVPQHF	TGTGCCAGCAGCTTGCTCGCAGGGTCCCCCAGAGTCCCCCAGCATTTT
-	TRBV3-1/TRBV3-2	once	TRBJ1-2	CASSQRDTASSYGYTF	TGTGCCAGCAGCCAAAGGGACACTGCTTCCTCGTATGGCTACACCTTC
-	TRBV3-1/TRBV3-2	-	TRBJ2-7	CASSQYYEQYF	TGTGCCAGCAGCCAGTACTACGAGCAGTACTTC
-	TRBV18	-	TRBJ1-5	CASSPSQGGSNQPQHF	TGTGCCAGCTCACCGTCACAGGGTGGTAGCAATCAGCCCCAGCATTTT
-	TRBV27	-	TRBJ1-1	CASTPGRGETEAFF	TGTGCCAGCACCCCGGGCAGGGGAGAGACTGAAGCTTTCTTT
-	TRBV6-5	-	TRBJ1-2	CASKTYPNYGYTF	TGTGCCAGCAAAACCTATCCGAACTATGGCTACACCTTC
TRBD1	TRBV24-1	once	TRBJ2-3	CAAQGSTDTQYF	TGTGCCGCACAGGGGAGCACAGATACGCAGTATTTT
-	TRBV7-8	-	TRBJ1-2	CASSSRLEVYGYTF	TGTGCCAGCAGCTCCAGATTGGAGGTCTATGGCTACACCTTC
-	TRBV29-1	-	TRBJ1-5	CSVADGLHPQHF	TGCAGCGTCGCTGACGGACTTCACCCCCAGCATTTT
TRBD1	TRBV18	once	TRBJ1-6	CASSASGQLLYNSPLHF	TGTGCCAGCTCAGCATCGGGACAGCTGCTTTATAATTCACCCCTCCACTTT
TRBD1	TRBV18	-	TRBJ2-1	CASSLLRGQGGEQFF	TGTGCCAGCTCCCTTCTGCGGGGACAGGGAGGTGAGCAGTTCTTC
TRBD1	TRBV7-7	-	TRBJ2-6	CASSFGTGISGANVLTF	TGTGCCAGCAGCTTCGGGACAGGGATCTCTGGGGCCAACGTCCTGACTTTC
-	TRBV5-1	few	TRBJ1-4	CASSPRGNEKLFF	TGCGCCAGCAGCCCTCGGGGGAATGAAAAACTGTTTTTT
TRBD1	TRBV18	-	TRBJ1-2	CASSPQGAMNYGYTF	TGTGCCAGCTCACCACAGGGGGCGATGAACTATGGCTACACCTTC
-	TRBV29-1	-	TRBJ2-3	CSVEQPGGTQYF	TGCAGCGTTGAACAACCAGGAGGTACGCAGTATTTT
-	TRBV7-9	-	TRBJ1-1	CASSPSVSLGTEAFF	TGTGCCAGCAGCCCCTCGGTCTCGCTAGGCACTGAAGCTTTCTTT
-	TRBV28	-	TRBJ2-2	CASSLLVLARGELFF	TGTGCCAGCAGTTTACTAGTTTTGGCGCGGGGGGAGCTGTTTTTT
TRBD1	TRBV13	few	TRBJ1-2	CASSFTQDREPNYGYTF	TGTGCCAGCAGCTTCACCCAGGACAGGGAACCAAACTATGGCTACACCTTC
-	TRBV27	-	TRBJ1-3	CASTDKGTGNTIYF	TGTGCCAGCACCGACAAGGGGACTGGAAACACCATATATTTT
-	TRBV25-1	-	TRBJ1-3	CACQVNSGNTIYF	TGTGCCTGTCAGGTCAACTCTGGAAACACCATATATTTT
-	TRBV6-2/TRBV6-3	-	TRBJ2-3	CASSPSRRGRVDTQYF	TGTGCCAGCAGTCCCTCAAGGCGGGGTAGGGTGGATACGCAGTATTTT
TRBD2	TRBV4-1	-	TRBJ2-2	CASSQDVGSGRTGELFF	TGCGCCAGCAGCCAAGACGTGGGGAGCGGGAGGACCGGGGAGCTGTTTTTT
-	TRBV7-2	-	TRBJ1-3	CASSFQGGVGNTIYF	TGTGCCAGCAGCTTCCAAGGGGGTGTTGGAAACACCATATATTTT
TRBD1	TRBV2	-	TRBJ2-5	CASSEDRVGETQYF	TGTGCCAGCAGTGAGGACAGGGTTGGAGAGACCCAGTACTTC
-	TRBV24-1	-	TRBJ2-2	CATSVTGSYTGELFF	TGTGCCACCAGTGTGACAGGATCGTACACCGGGGAGCTGTTTTTT
TRBD1	TRBV24-1	once	TRBJ1-2	CATSESGTGGRGGYTF	TGTGCCACCAGTGAATCCGGGACAGGGGGCCGGGGTGGCTACACCTTC
-	TRBV19	-	TRBJ2-1	CASNQDGGSYNEQFF	TGTGCCAGTAATCAAGACGGGGGCTCCTACAATGAGCAGTTCTTC
TRBD2	TRBV9	once	TRBJ2-2	CASSPHPIAGGNTGELFF	TGTGCCAGCAGCCCTCACCCCATAGCGGGAGGGAACACCGGGGAGCTGTTTTTT
-	TRBV18	-	TRBJ2-1	CASSPLQGLDEQFF	TGTGCCAGCTCACCCCTCCAGGGGCTTGATGAGCAGTTCTTC
-	TRBV5-1	-	TRBJ1-2	CASSLAAGPYGYTF	TGCGCCAGCAGCTTGGCAGCAGGGCCATATGGCTACACCTTC
TRBD1	TRBV19	-	TRBJ2-2	CASRIGQGAGGELFF	TGTGCCAGTAGGATAGGACAGGGGGCTGGCGGGGAGCTGTTTTTT